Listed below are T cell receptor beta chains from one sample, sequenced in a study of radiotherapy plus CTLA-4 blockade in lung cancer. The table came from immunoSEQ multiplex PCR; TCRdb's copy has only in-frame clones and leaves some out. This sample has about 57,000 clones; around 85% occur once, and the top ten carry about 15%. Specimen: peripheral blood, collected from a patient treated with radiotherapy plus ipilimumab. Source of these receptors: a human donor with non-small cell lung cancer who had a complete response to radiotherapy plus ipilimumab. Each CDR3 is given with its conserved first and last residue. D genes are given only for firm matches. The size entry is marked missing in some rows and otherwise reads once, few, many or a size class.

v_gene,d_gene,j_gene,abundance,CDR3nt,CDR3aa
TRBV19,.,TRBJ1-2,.,TGTGCCAGTAGTATCATAGGGGGGGTGGGCTATGGCTACACCTTC,CASSIIGGVGYGYTF
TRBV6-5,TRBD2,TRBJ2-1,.,TGTGCCAGCAGCCCGGGACTAGCGGGCGGGGAGCAGTTCTTC,CASSPGLAGGEQFF
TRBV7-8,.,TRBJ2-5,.,TGTGCCAGCAGCTTATCTCGACTATACGCTCGGGAGACCCAGTACTTC,CASSLSRLYARETQYF
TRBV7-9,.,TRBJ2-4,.,TGTGCCAGCAGCCCCACGAAGGAGGCCAAAAACATTCAGTACTTC,CASSPTKEAKNIQYF
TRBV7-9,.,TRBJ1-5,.,TGTGCCAGCAGCTTAGGGGAGAGTCAGCCCCAGCATTTT,CASSLGESQPQHF
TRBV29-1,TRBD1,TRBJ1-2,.,TGCAGCGTTCCGGGACAGACGATCTATGGCTACACCTTC,CSVPGQTIYGYTF
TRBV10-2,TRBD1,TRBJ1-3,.,TGCGCCAGCAGCGATCCGGGACAGGGGGGAAACACCATATATTTT,CASSDPGQGGNTIYF
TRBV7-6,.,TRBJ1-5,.,TGTGCCAGCAGCCACGCAGGGGTCAATCAGCCCCAGCATTTT,CASSHAGVNQPQHF
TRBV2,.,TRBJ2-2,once,TGTGCCAGCAACTTGGACAGAAGCACCGGGGAGCTGTTTTTT,CASNLDRSTGELFF
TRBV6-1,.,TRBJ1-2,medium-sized,TGTGCCAGCAGTGACTGGGCGGGCGGCTATGGCTACACCTTC,CASSDWAGGYGYTF
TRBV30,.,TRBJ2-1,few,TGTGCCTGGAGTTCAGGGCATGAGCAGTTCTTC,CAWSSGHEQFF
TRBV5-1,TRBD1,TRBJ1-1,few,TGCGCCAGCAGCTTGGGGACAGGGGGCGCGAACACTGAAGCTTTCTTT,CASSLGTGGANTEAFF
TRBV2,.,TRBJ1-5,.,TGTGCCAGCAGTGAAGGTCAGGCGGGTAATCAGCCCCAGCATTTT,CASSEGQAGNQPQHF
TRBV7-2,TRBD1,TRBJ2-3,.,TGTGCCAGCAGCTCCCTACAGGGGGCCACAGATACGCAGTATTTT,CASSSLQGATDTQYF
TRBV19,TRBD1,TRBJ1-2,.,TGTGCCAGTAGTTCGGACAGGGAATTGGGCTACACCTTC,CASSSDRELGYTF
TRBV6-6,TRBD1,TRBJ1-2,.,TGTGCCAGCAGCTCCGGGGGGACAGGTGGCTCGGGGGGCTACACCTTC,CASSSGGTGGSGGYTF
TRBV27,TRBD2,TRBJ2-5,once,TGTGCCAGCAGCCCGAGGCTAGCGGGGGGGCCGGGAGAGACCCAGTACTTC,CASSPRLAGGPGETQYF
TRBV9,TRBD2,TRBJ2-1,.,TGTGCCAGCAGCGTGGCGGGAGGCCCGGGAGATGAGCAGTTCTTC,CASSVAGGPGDEQFF
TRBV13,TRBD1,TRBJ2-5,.,TGTGCCAGCAGCTCCCTGCAAACTCGGACAGGGCGAGAGACCCAGTACTTC,CASSSLQTRTGRETQYF
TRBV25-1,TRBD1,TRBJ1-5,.,TGTGCCAGCGGAGACCGGGACAGTTATAGCAATCAGCCCCAGCATTTT,CASGDRDSYSNQPQHF
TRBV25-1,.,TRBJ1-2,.,TGTGCCAGCAGTGAATTCGAGGAGGTTTATGGCTACACCTTC,CASSEFEEVYGYTF
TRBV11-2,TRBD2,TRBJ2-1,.,TGTGCCAGCAGCTTATCAGCGGGAGTCTCCTACAATGAGCAGTTCTTC,CASSLSAGVSYNEQFF
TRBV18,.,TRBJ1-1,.,TGTGCCAGCTCACAACAGAGGGACACTGAAGCTTTCTTT,CASSQQRDTEAFF
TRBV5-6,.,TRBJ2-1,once,TGTGCCAGCAGCTTACCGGGACAACGATACAATGAGCAGTTCTTC,CASSLPGQRYNEQFF
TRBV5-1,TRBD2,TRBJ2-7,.,TGCGCCAGCGGCGAACTAGCGGGGAGCTCCTACGAGCAGTACTTC,CASGELAGSSYEQYF
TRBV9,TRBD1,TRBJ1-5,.,TGTGCCAGCAGCGTAGACAGGGGTCAGCCCCAGCATTTT,CASSVDRGQPQHF
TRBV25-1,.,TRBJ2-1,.,TGTGCCACCCAACCCCTAACAGGGCTCAATGAGCAGTTCTTC,CATQPLTGLNEQFF
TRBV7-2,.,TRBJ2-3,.,TGTGCCAGCAGCTTAGCTCTACCCCTTCTCACAGATACGCAGTATTTT,CASSLALPLLTDTQYF
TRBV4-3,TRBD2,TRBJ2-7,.,TGCGCCAGCAGCCAGGATCACAGCGGGAACTACGAGCAGTACTTC,CASSQDHSGNYEQYF
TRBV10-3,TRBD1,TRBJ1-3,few,TGTGCCACCCGACAGGGGGTACCCTCTGGAAACACCATATATTTT,CATRQGVPSGNTIYF
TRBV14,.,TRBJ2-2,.,TGTGCCAGCAGCCAGGGACTCCTGACGCGAACCGGGGAGCTGTTTTTT,CASSQGLLTRTGELFF
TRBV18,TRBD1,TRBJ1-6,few,TGTGCCAGCTCACATTCGGGACAGGGAAATAATTCACCCCTCCACTTT,CASSHSGQGNNSPLHF
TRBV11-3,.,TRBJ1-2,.,TGTGCCAGCAGCACCTACAGGGATGGCTACACCTTC,CASSTYRDGYTF
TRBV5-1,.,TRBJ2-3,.,TGCGCCAGCAGCTTGGGGGCCTCTTTAAGGGATACGCAGTATTTT,CASSLGASLRDTQYF
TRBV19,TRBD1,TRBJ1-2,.,TGTGCCAGTAGTATAAAGGAGGACAGGCCTGCCTATTACTATGGCTACACCTTC,CASSIKEDRPAYYYGYTF
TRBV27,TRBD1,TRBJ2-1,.,TGTGCCAGCAGCCTCAGGGGACAGTCCAATGAGCAGTTCTTC,CASSLRGQSNEQFF
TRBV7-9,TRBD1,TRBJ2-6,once,TGTGCCAGCAGCTTCTGGACAGGGGTGTCTGGGGCCAACGTCCTGACTTTC,CASSFWTGVSGANVLTF
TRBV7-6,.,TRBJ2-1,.,TGTGCCAGCAGCCCCACAGGGAATCGTATGCAGTTCTTC,CASSPTGNRMQFF
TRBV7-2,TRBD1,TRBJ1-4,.,TGTGCCAGCAGCCCCGACAGGGGGAGGGATGAAAAACTGTTTTTT,CASSPDRGRDEKLFF
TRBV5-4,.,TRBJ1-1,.,TGTGCCAGCAGCTTGGGTCTCTGGACAGCCCCCAATGAAGCTTTCTTT,CASSLGLWTAPNEAFF
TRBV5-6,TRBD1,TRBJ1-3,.,TGTGCCAGCAGCTCCTTGGACAGGGACCGAAACACCATATATTTT,CASSSLDRDRNTIYF
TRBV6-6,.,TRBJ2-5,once,TGTGCCAGCAGTTACCCCGGGGGACAGCAAGAGACCCAGTACTTC,CASSYPGGQQETQYF
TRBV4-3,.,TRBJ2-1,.,TGCGCCAGCAGCCAAGATAGTAGTGTACTAGTTAATGAGCAGTTCTTC,CASSQDSSVLVNEQFF
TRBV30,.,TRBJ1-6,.,TGTGCCTGGAGTCTCCTCTCCACAGGTCTGGGATTGAATTCACCCCTCCACTTT,CAWSLLSTGLGLNSPLHF
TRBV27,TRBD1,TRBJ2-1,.,TGTGCCAGCAGTCAATACTCACCCCGGACAGGGAGATACAATGAGCAGTTCTTC,CASSQYSPRTGRYNEQFF
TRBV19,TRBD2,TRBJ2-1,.,TGTGCCAGTAGTCAAGGGGGACTAGCGGGTGAGCAGTTCTTC,CASSQGGLAGEQFF
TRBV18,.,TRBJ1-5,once,TGTGCCAGCTCACCCTACAGTGGGGGGGGCAATCAGCCCCAGCATTTT,CASSPYSGGGNQPQHF
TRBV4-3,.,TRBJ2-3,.,TGCGCCAGCAGCCAAGATCCGTACAGGCTCACAGATACGCAGTATTTT,CASSQDPYRLTDTQYF
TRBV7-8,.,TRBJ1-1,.,TGTGCCAGCAGCTTAGCCGGTGAGATGACTGAAGCTTTCTTT,CASSLAGEMTEAFF
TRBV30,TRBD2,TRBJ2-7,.,TGTGCCTGGAGTGTAGGCGGGGGAGGTTACGAGCAGTACTTC,CAWSVGGGGYEQYF
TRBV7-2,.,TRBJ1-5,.,TGTGCCAGCAGCTTTGAGGGGGATCAGCCCCAGCATTTT,CASSFEGDQPQHF
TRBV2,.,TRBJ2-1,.,TGTGCCAGCAGTGACCAACTCCGGGGTGAGCAGTTCTTC,CASSDQLRGEQFF
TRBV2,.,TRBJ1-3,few,TGTGCCAGCAGTGAACAGGGTCATTCTGGAAACACCATATATTTT,CASSEQGHSGNTIYF